This TCR beta chain was sequenced during a study of cytomegalovirus exposure and HLA in healthy donors. Points from the study as a whole: An Asian-associated ancestry cluster reportedly showed fewer N-insertions than the approximately 600-donor mean in a later analysis.

Amplification used 60 Vbeta primers and 13 Jbeta primers. Clones were sequenced by immunoSEQ multiplex PCR, and TCRdb holds only the in-frame ones, with some missing. This sample has fewer than 150,000 clones, with over 80% found just once. Regarding this clone: Its target is unknown.

Trimming removed 2 bases at V and 0 bases at J, with 7 bases between. Per germline, CDR1 SGHTA and CDR2 FQGNSA. The length of the CDR3 is 15 residues. This chain uses TRBV7-2 with TRBJ1-4, with unresolved D. Sequences were obtained from PBMCs. The TCR sequence derives from a female donor in good health and CMV-seronegative. Here the CDR3 reads CASSLWHTTNEKLFF. CDR3 DNA: TGTGCCAGCAGCTTATGGCACACAACTAATGAAAAACTGTTTTTT.